This entry lists 17 T cell receptor beta chains sequenced from one sample in a study of cytomegalovirus exposure and HLA in healthy donors. The PCR ran on 60 Vbeta and 13 Jbeta primers. Assay: immunoSEQ multiplex PCR; the TCRdb copy retains only in-frame clones and omits some. The table gives 200,000 to 250,000 clones; the top ten clones make up more than 0.75% of it. Sequencing used PBMCs. Receptors originate from a woman aged 25 to 45 in good health and CMV-seropositive.

The chain couples TRBV5-1 to TRBJ1-2; D is uncertain. The V and J ends lost 2 bases and 6 bases respectively, with 8 bases between them. Germline V gene sequence: CDR1 SGHRS, CDR2 YFSETQ. The CDR3 is 12 residues long. The DNA of the CDR3 is TGCGCCAGCAGCTTTATCGGGGATGGCTACACCTTC. Its translation: CASSFIGDGYTF.

V gene TRBV5-1 combines with J gene TRBJ2-1; 9 bases are shared with TRBD2. The V gene's germline CDR1 is SGHRS and CDR2 YFSETQ. This CDR3 has 15 amino acids. V lost 4 bases to trimming and J lost 4 bases; unmatched junction nucleotides: 6. CDR3 nucleotides: TGCGCCAGCAGCCTTGGGACTAGCTGGTACAATGAGCAGTTCTTC. Translating it yields CASSLGTSWYNEQFF.

V is TRBV19 and J is TRBJ2-7; TRBD2 agrees at 13 bases. The CDR3 runs 15 residues. CDR1 is LNHDA, CDR2 SQIVND, per germline (reference sequence). V was clipped by 7 bases and J by 1 base; unmatched bases: 4. Here the CDR3 reads CASTQLAGGSYEQYF. In DNA, the CDR3 is TGTGCCAGTACCCAACTAGCGGGAGGGTCCTACGAGCAGTACTTC.

The J gene is TRBJ1-5, the V gene TRBV19; 7 nucleotides line up with TRBD1. The V gene's germline CDR1 is LNHDA and CDR2 SQIVND (reference sequence). The V gene end was trimmed by 6 bases and the J gene end by 3 bases; junction bases not matched to a gene: 5. This CDR3 comprises 14 residues. The CDR3 protein is CASRTGNNNQPQHF. DNA of the CDR3: TGTGCCAGTAGGACAGGGAATAACAATCAGCCCCAGCATTTT.

The chain has TRBV18 and TRBJ2-1, with 11 nucleotides matching TRBD2. The CDR3 is 17 amino acids. CDR1 is KGHSH, CDR2 LQKENI, per germline. The J segment lost 7 bases and the V segment lost 0 bases, leaving 8 bases of the junction unmatched. In DNA form, the CDR3 reads TGTGCCAGCTCACCACCCTTAGCGGGGGGGCTTGGGAATGAGCAGTTCTTC. This sequence encodes CASSPPLAGGLGNEQFF.

The genes are TRBV15 and TRBJ1-1; tentatively, D is TRBD1 (6 bases). CDR3 length: 15 amino acids. V shed 0 bases and J shed 1 base, with 9 bases lying between them. Germline CDR1 LNHNV, CDR2 YYDKDF (reference sequence). The CDR3 DNA reads as TGTGCCACCAGCAGAGAACCACAGGGGAACACTGAAGCTTTCTTT. This translates into CATSREPQGNTEAFF. Filled out from reference TRBV15 and TRBJ1-1, the complete variable domain reads DAMVIQNPRYQVTQFGKPVTLSCSQTLNHNVMYWYQQKSSQAPKLLFHYYDKDFNNEADTPDNFQSRRPNTSFCFLDIRSPGLGDTAMYLCATSREPQGNTEAFFGQGTRLTVV.

The chain uses TRBV11-2 and TRBJ2-5; 8 nucleotides align to TRBD2. The J call may be in error: the DNA end matches TRBJ2-7 better. CDR3 size: 15 residues. CDR1 and CDR2 from the germline V gene are SGHAT and FQNNGV. The CDR3 DNA sequence: TGTGCCAGCAGCTTAGACGAACTAGCGGCCTACGAGCAGTACTTC. Translation gives CASSLDELAAYEQYF.

The gene calls are TRBV6-5 and TRBJ2-2; maybe TRBD1 (6 bases). The germline V gene encodes CDR1 MNHEY and CDR2 SVGAGI. The CDR3 length is 15 residues. V was shortened by 4 bases and J by 3 bases, with 12 bases between the two germline ends. CDR3 DNA: TGTGCCAGCAGTTCCCGGGACATAGACACCGGGGAGCTGTTTTTT. This encodes CASSSRDIDTGELFF.

The V and J genes are TRBV27 and TRBJ2-3; 7 bases line up with TRBD2. This CDR3 is 16 amino acids long. The junction had 8 bases not matched to a gene; V was cut back by 5 bases and J by 0 bases. Germline V gene lookup returns CDR1 MNHEY and CDR2 SMNVEV (reference sequence). CDR3 sequence (DNA): TGTGCCAGCAGTGCTGGGACTATCTCTAGCACAGATACGCAGTATTTT. Translating gives CASSAGTISSTDTQYF.

The rearrangement joins TRBV15 to TRBJ2-5; D may be TRBD1 (5 bases). The J call may be in error: the DNA end matches TRBJ2-7 better. Germline V lookup: CDR1 LNHNV, CDR2 YYDKDF (reference sequence). This CDR3 is built from 15 residues. CDR3 sequence (DNA): TGTGCCACCAGCAGAGGTCCAGGGTCTTCCTACGAGCAGTACTTC. Its translation is CATSRGPGSSYEQYF.

The chain employs TRBV7-2 and TRBJ2-7; tentative D call: TRBD2 (5 bases). Germline V lookup: CDR1 SGHTA, CDR2 FQGNSA. V was clipped by 1 base and J by 0 bases, with 10 bases between them. The CDR3 is 15 amino acids. This CDR3 reads CASSLGGPSSYEQYF. DNA for the CDR3: TGTGCCAGCAGCTTAGGCGGGCCGAGCTCCTACGAGCAGTACTTC.

V and J are TRBV5-1 and TRBJ2-3, with TRBD2 identical over 11 bases. This CDR3 is built from 15 residues. V shed 5 bases, J shed 1 base, and the junction held 3 bases outside the gene matches. The V gene's germline CDR1 is SGHRS and CDR2 YFSETQ. For the CDR3, the DNA is TGCGCCAGCAGTTGGACTAGCGGGCGCACAGATACGCAGTATTTT. Its translation: CASSWTSGRTDTQYF.

This chain connects TRBV7-9 to TRBJ1-4; 7 nucleotides line up with TRBD1. The germline CDR1 and CDR2 sequences are SEHNR and FQNEAQ (reference sequence). The CDR3 has 15 residues. Losses at the gene ends were 5 bases for V and 4 bases for J; bases not matched to a gene: 7. The CDR3 sequence: CASSPTGQFNEKLFF. The CDR3 DNA reads TGTGCCAGCAGCCCAACGGGACAGTTTAATGAAAAACTGTTTTTT.

As for this clone: Other nucleotide sequences from this sample produce the same CDR3. This chain uses TRBV28 with TRBJ2-7; 8 bases map to TRBD1. V lost 4 bases and J lost 2; bases outside the gene matches: 4. The CDR3 runs 14 residues. Per germline, CDR1 MDHEN and CDR2 SYDVKM. This chain's CDR3 is CASSSGTGPYEQYF. The CDR3 coding sequence is TGTGCCAGCAGTTCGGGGACAGGCCCCTACGAGCAGTACTTC.

This chain joins TRBV14 and TRBJ1-4, with D possibly being TRBD1 (5 bases). V gave up 4 bases and J gave up 7 bases, with 16 bases separating them. The germline gives CDR1 SGHDN, CDR2 FVKESK. The CDR3 totals 15 residues. The CDR3 DNA reads as TGTGCCAGCAGCCGATGGGGCGAGGCCGCTGAAAAACTGTTTTTT. Protein: CASSRWGEAAEKLFF.

V usage is TRBV18 and J usage is TRBJ2-3; weak D call: TRBD1 (6 bases). V was trimmed by 1 base and J by 1 base, leaving 12 bases between them. The germline V gene encodes CDR1 KGHSH and CDR2 LQKENI. The CDR3 extends over 16 amino acids. CDR3 residues: CASSPLTGIGTDTQYF. CDR3 coding DNA: TGTGCCAGCTCACCACTTACAGGGATAGGCACAGATACGCAGTATTTT.

A note on this clone: Different DNA sequences within this sample yield the same CDR3. The V call is TRBV5-1, the J call TRBJ2-7; D perhaps matches TRBD2 (6 bases). CDR1 SGHRS and CDR2 YFSETQ come from the germline V gene. Trimming removed 0 bases from V and 6 bases from J, with 7 bases in between. The CDR3 consists of 12 residues. The CDR3 protein is CASSLGRGEQYF. The CDR3 coding sequence is TGCGCCAGCAGCTTGGGGCGGGGCGAGCAGTACTTC.